These 20 T cell receptor beta chains came from one sample sequenced in a study of blood T cell repertoires in COVID-19. Sequenced by immunoSEQ multiplex PCR; TCRdb stores in-frame clones only, minus some. The repertoire has around 300,000 clones, 65% to 90% of them found once; the top ten carry roughly 15%. Sequencing was done on a sample of peripheral blood. The receptors were sampled from a human donor in a cohort sampled during active COVID-19.

This chain uses TRBV12-5 with TRBJ2-1; D is perhaps TRBD1 (6 bases). Looked up from germline, CDR1 is LGHNT and CDR2 is FRNRAP. This CDR3 is 13 amino acids long. Trimming left V 1 base short and J 9 bases short, with 10 bases between. For the CDR3, the DNA is TGTGCTAGTGGTTTGGACAGGGCCGCTGAGCAGTTCTTC. Translated, it gives CASGLDRAAEQFF.

Of note for this clone: Other DNA sequences within the sample encode an identical CDR3. V usage is TRBV7-2 and J usage is TRBJ2-4; D uncertain. There are 13 residues in the CDR3. V lost 1 base and J lost 5, with 6 bases in between. Per the germline V gene, CDR1 is SGHTA and CDR2 is FQGNSA. CDR3 protein: CASSLVAENIQYF. In nucleotides, the CDR3 is TGTGCCAGCAGCTTAGTTGCGGAAAACATTCAGTACTTC.

The chain couples TRBV12-5 to TRBJ2-5; no firm D call. Trimming shortened V by 1 base and J by 5 bases, and 11 bases separated the two germline ends. The CDR3 is 14 amino acids. From germline, CDR1 is LGHNT and CDR2 FRNRAP. CDR3 sequence (DNA): TGTGCTAGTGGTTTGGGTGGCGGTTACGAGACCCAGTACTTC. Translation gives CASGLGGGYETQYF.

This clone appeared a single time. J is TRBJ2-1 and V is TRBV5-1; no clear D gene. V was trimmed by 6 bases and J by 0 bases, leaving 10 bases between them. The CDR3 consists of 14 residues. The germline V gene has CDR1 SGHRS and CDR2 YFSETQ. The CDR3 DNA is TGCGCCAGCACCCTCTTTAGCTCCTACAATGAGCAGTTCTTC. This encodes CASTLFSSYNEQFF.

V gene TRBV4-1 combines with J gene TRBJ2-4; 11 bases fit TRBD1. V lost 5 bases, J lost 6 bases, and 6 bases stayed unmatched. The germline gives CDR1 MGHRA, CDR2 YSYEKL. The CDR3 is made up of 15 amino acids. The CDR3 DNA reads as TGCGCCAGCAGCGGAGGGACAGGGGGAGGAAACATTCAGTACTTC. It is translated as CASSGGTGGGNIQYF.

The CDR3 sequence: CASGLGLAGRKDTQYF. DNA for the CDR3: TGTGCTAGTGGTTTGGGTCTAGCGGGAAGGAAAGATACGCAGTATTTT. V usage is TRBV12-5 and J usage is TRBJ2-3; 9 bases match TRBD2. Germline CDR1 reads LGHNT; CDR2 reads FRNRAP. This CDR3 has 16 residues. V shed 1 base and J 5 bases; nucleotides not matched to a gene: 7. Full variable domain (remainder filled in from reference TRBV12-5 and TRBJ2-3): DARVTQTPRHKVTEMGQEVTMRCQPILGHNTVFWYRQTMMQGLELLAYFRNRAPLDDSGMPKDRFSAEMPDATLATLKIQPSEPRDSAVYFCASGLGLAGRKDTQYFGPGTRLTVL.

V is TRBV3-1 (or the pseudogene TRBV3-2) and J is TRBJ2-2, with D possibly TRBD2 on 7 matching bases. Germline V gene lookup returns CDR1 LGHDT and CDR2 YNNKEL (reference sequence). This CDR3 has 15 residues. The V and J ends lost 4 bases and 1 base respectively, with 10 bases between them. CDR3 DNA: TGTGCCAGCAGCCCGGGGGGCGTGAACACCGGGGAGCTGTTTTTT. As protein: CASSPGGVNTGELFF.

This rearrangement joins TRBV3-1 (or the pseudogene TRBV3-2) to TRBJ2-3; 7 bases align to TRBD2. Germline V gene data show CDR1 as LGHDT and CDR2 as YNNKEL (reference sequence). This CDR3 is built from 16 residues. J was trimmed by 1 base and V by 3 bases; bases with no gene match: 7. The CDR3 loop is CASSHRASGRTDTQYF. The CDR3 bases are TGTGCCAGCAGCCATCGAGCTAGCGGTCGCACAGATACGCAGTATTTT.

This sequence joins TRBV2 and TRBJ2-6; D might be TRBD1 (6 bases). There are 15 residues in the CDR3. Trimming cost V 2 bases and J 2 bases, with 7 bases left between them. Germline V gives CDR1 SNHLY, CDR2 FYNNEI. CDR3 in amino acids: CASSEKGAGANVLTF. CDR3 nucleotide sequence: TGTGCCAGCAGTGAAAAGGGGGCTGGGGCCAACGTCCTGACTTTC.

Remarks on this clone: The same CDR3 also results from other DNA sequences found in this sample. The chain is built from TRBV7-2 and TRBJ1-5; TRBD1 matches at 8 bases. V was clipped by 1 base and J by 4 bases; unmatched bases: 3. This CDR3 is built from 15 residues. The germline CDR1 and CDR2 sequences are SGHTA and FQGNSA. The CDR3 region has the DNA TGTGCCAGCAGCTTAGGGGGGACAGGTAATCAGCCCCAGCATTTT. Encoded protein: CASSLGGTGNQPQHF.

This clone was found once. The same CDR3 can be traced to other DNA sequences in this sample. This chain connects TRBV7-9 to TRBJ2-5; D remains ambiguous. V lost 1 base to trimming and J lost 2 bases, with 5 bases between them. Germline V gives CDR1 SEHNR, CDR2 FQNEAQ (reference sequence). This CDR3 region has 13 residues. The CDR3 protein is CASSLGAQETQYF. In nucleotides, the CDR3 is TGTGCCAGCAGCTTAGGCGCACAAGAGACCCAGTACTTC.

This clone was detected only once. V usage is TRBV5-8 and J usage is TRBJ1-1; D perhaps matches TRBD1 (5 bases). CDR3 length: 13 amino acids. The germline V gene has CDR1 SGHTS and CDR2 YDEGEE. Between the trimmed V and J ends, which lost 8 bases and 6 bases, there was a span of 17 bases. CDR3 residues: CASPVGGGSEAFF. In DNA, the CDR3 is TGTGCCAGTCCTGTTGGGGGAGGCTCTGAAGCTTTCTTT.

V usage is TRBV2 and J usage is TRBJ1-4, with 9 bases that match TRBD1. The CDR3 has 16 amino acids. Germline loops: CDR1 SNHLY, CDR2 FYNNEI. Trimming cost V 5 bases and J 8 bases; bases outside gene matches: 12. The CDR3 bases are TGTGCCAGCAGTTCCCGGGACAGGGCTATTCAGGAAAAACTGTTTTTT. Its translation is CASSSRDRAIQEKLFF. Full variable domain (remainder filled in from reference TRBV2 and TRBJ1-4): EPEVTQTPSHQVTQMGQEVILRCVPISNHLYFYWYRQILGQKVEFLVSFYNNEISEKSEIFDDQFSVERPDGSNFTLKIRSTKLEDSAMYFCASSSRDRAIQEKLFFGSGTQLSVL.

V usage is TRBV7-9 and J usage is TRBJ2-3; 8 bases are a match to TRBD1. With 2 bases clipped from V and 6 bases from J, the junction kept 7 bases outside the gene matches. CDR3 size: 15 residues. Germline V gives CDR1 SEHNR, CDR2 FQNEAQ (reference sequence). CDR3 bases: TGTGCCAGCAGCTTAACTGGACAGGGCAGCGATACGCAGTATTTT. Translation gives CASSLTGQGSDTQYF.

The chain employs TRBV7-3 and TRBJ2-2; 8 bases map to TRBD1. The CDR3 contains 16 residues. Germline CDR1 SGHTA, CDR2 FQGTGA. J gave up 7 bases and V 4 bases, and 11 bases lay outside the gene matches. This chain's CDR3 is CASSSNPRGLGGELFF. CDR3 bases: TGTGCCAGCAGCTCCAACCCCAGGGGGCTGGGCGGGGAGCTGTTTTTT. Complete variable domain (other parts from reference TRBV7-3 and TRBJ2-2): GAGVSQTPSNKVTEKGKYVELRCDPISGHTALYWYRQSLGQGPEFLIYFQGTGAADDSGLPNDRFFAVRPEGSVSTLKIQRTERGDSAVYLCASSSNPRGLGGELFFGEGSRLTVL.

V and J are TRBV5-4 and TRBJ1-1; a possible D gene is TRBD1 (6 bases). CDR3 length equals 14 residues. The V and J ends lost 4 bases and 0 bases respectively, with 10 bases between them. Germline CDR1 reads SGHNT; CDR2 reads YYREEE (reference sequence). CDR3 sequence reads: CASSQTGLNTEAFF. The CDR3 coding sequence is TGTGCCAGCAGCCAAACAGGGCTGAACACTGAAGCTTTCTTT.

V usage is TRBV30 and J usage is TRBJ2-7; 7 nucleotides agree with TRBD1. CDR1 is GTSNPN, CDR2 SVGIG, per germline (reference sequence). The junction had 8 bases not matched to a gene; V was cut back by 5 bases and J by 4 bases. The CDR3 sequence is 13 residues long. CDR3 sequence: CAWARGLEYEQYF. In nucleotides, the CDR3 is TGTGCCTGGGCAAGGGGGCTCGAGTACGAGCAGTACTTC.

This sequence joins TRBV6-6 and TRBJ2-3, with D perhaps matching TRBD2 (6 bases). In germline, CDR1 is MNHNY, CDR2 SVGAGI (reference sequence). V was clipped by 6 bases and J by 0 bases, with 16 bases between them. The CDR3 spans 16 residues. The CDR3 protein is CASRNLWGTSTDTQYF. In nucleotides, the CDR3 is TGTGCCAGCAGAAACCTCTGGGGGACTAGCACAGATACGCAGTATTTT.

The chain links TRBV14 to TRBJ2-3; D remains ambiguous. CDR3 length: 15 residues. Trimming took off 0 bases at V and 3 bases at J, with 10 bases between the two ends. Germline V lookup: CDR1 SGHDN, CDR2 FVKESK. The CDR3 here is CASSQDPSRTDTQYF. In DNA, the CDR3 is TGTGCCAGCAGCCAAGATCCCAGTCGAACAGATACGCAGTATTTT.

The V and J genes are TRBV6-2 or TRBV6-3 and TRBJ1-5, with D possibly matching TRBD1 (6 bases). The CDR3 runs 14 residues. Germline CDR1 MNHEY, CDR2 SVGEGT. The V end was cut by 5 bases, the J end by 0 bases, with 8 bases between. CDR3: CASSTGYSNQPQHF. Here the CDR3 DNA reads TGTGCCAGCAGTACAGGGTATAGCAATCAGCCCCAGCATTTT.